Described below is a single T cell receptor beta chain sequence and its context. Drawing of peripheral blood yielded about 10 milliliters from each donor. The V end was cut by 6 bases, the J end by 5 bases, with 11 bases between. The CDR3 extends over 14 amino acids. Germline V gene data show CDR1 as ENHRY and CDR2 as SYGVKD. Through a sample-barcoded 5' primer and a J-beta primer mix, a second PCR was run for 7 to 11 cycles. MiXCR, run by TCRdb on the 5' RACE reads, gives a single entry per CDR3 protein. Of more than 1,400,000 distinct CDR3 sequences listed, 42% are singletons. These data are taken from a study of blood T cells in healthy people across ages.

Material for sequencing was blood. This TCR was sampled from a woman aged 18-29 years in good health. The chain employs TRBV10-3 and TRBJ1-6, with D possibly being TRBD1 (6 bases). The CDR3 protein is CAISPDRDNSPLHF. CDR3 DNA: TGTGCCATCAGCCCGGACAGAGATAATTCACCCCTCCACTTT.